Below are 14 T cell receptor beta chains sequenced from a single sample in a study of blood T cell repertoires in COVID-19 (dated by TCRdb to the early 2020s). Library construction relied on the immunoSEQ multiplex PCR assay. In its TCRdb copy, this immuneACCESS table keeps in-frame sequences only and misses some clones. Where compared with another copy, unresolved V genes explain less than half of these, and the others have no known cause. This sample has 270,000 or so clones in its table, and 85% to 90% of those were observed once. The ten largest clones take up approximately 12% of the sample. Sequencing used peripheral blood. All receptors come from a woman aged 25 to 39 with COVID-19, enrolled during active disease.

The DNA for the CDR3 is TGCGCCAGCAGCTTGATCCGGGACAGGCCGTCCTACGAGCAGTACTTC. This encodes CASSLIRDRPSYEQYF. V and J are TRBV5-1 and TRBJ2-7; 8 positions match TRBD1. Germline lookup yields CDR1 SGHRS and CDR2 YFSETQ. The CDR3 covers 16 residues. After removal of 1 base from V and 1 base from J, the junction contained 7 bases not matched to a gene.

The DNA for the CDR3 is TGTGCCAGCAACCCTACAGGGGAAGATACGCAGTATTTT. Encoded protein: CASNPTGEDTQYF. V gene TRBV27 combines with J gene TRBJ2-3, with 7 bases fitting TRBD1. V trimming: 7 bases; J trimming: 5 bases; junction bases outside the gene matches: 6. Germline V gene lookup returns CDR1 MNHEY and CDR2 SMNVEV (reference sequence). This CDR3 spans 13 amino acids.

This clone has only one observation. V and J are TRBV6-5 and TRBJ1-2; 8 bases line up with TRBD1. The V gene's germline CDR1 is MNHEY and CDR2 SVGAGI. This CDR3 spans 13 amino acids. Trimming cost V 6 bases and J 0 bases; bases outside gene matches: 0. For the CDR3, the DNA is TGTGCCAGCAGACAGGGGGCTAACTATGGCTACACCTTC. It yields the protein CASRQGANYGYTF.

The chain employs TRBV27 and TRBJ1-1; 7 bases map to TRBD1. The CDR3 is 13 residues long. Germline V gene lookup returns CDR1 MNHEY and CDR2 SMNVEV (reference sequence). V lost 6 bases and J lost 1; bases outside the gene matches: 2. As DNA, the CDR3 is TGTGCCAGCAGCCGACAGGGGAACACTGAAGCTTTCTTT. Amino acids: CASSRQGNTEAFF.

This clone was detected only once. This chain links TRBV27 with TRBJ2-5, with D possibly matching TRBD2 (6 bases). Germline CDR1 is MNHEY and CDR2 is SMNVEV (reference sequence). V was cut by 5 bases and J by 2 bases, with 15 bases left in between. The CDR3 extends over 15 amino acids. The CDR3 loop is CASSLSWREQETQYF. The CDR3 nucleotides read TGTGCCAGCAGTCTTAGTTGGAGGGAACAAGAGACCCAGTACTTC.

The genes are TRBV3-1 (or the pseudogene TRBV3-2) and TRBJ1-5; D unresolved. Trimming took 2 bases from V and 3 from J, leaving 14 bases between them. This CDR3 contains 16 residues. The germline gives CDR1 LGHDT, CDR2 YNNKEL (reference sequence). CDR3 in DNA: TGTGCCAGCAGCCAAAGTGGACTGGGCCCCAATCAGCCCCAGCATTTT. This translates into CASSQSGLGPNQPQHF.

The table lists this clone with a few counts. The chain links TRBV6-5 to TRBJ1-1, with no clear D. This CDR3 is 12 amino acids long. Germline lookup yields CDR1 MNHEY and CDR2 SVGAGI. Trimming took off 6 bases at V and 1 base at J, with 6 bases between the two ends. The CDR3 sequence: CASRSGNTEAFF. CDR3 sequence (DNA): TGTGCCAGCAGATCAGGGAACACTGAAGCTTTCTTT.

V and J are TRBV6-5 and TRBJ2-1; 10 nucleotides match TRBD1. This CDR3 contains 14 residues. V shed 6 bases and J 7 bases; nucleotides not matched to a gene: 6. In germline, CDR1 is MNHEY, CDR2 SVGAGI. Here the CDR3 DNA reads TGTGCCAGCAGCCTGGACAGGGGGACGAATGAGCAGTTCTTC. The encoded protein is CASSLDRGTNEQFF.

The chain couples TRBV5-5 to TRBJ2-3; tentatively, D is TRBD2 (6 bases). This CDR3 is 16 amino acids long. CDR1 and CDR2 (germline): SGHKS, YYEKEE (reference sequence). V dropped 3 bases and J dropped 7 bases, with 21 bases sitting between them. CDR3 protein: CASSSLDRRGTYTQYF. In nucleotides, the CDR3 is TGTGCCAGCAGCTCGTTAGACCGGAGGGGAACGTATACGCAGTATTTT.

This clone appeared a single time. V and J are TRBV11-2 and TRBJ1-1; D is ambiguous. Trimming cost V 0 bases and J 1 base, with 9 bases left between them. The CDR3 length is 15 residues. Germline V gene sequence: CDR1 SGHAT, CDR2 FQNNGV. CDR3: CASSLDLSGNTEAFF. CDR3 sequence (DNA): TGTGCCAGCAGCTTAGACCTTTCGGGGAACACTGAAGCTTTCTTT. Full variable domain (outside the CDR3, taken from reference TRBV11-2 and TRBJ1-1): EAGVAQSPRYKIIEKRQSVAFWCNPISGHATLYWYQQILGQGPKLLIQFQNNGVVDDSQLPKDRFSAERLKGVDSTLKIQPAKLEDSAVYLCASSLDLSGNTEAFFGQGTRLTVV.

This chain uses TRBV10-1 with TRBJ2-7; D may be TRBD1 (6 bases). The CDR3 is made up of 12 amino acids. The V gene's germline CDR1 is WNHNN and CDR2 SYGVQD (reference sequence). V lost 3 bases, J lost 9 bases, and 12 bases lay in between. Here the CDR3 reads CASSEGQLGQYF. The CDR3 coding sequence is TGCGCCAGCAGTGAAGGACAGCTGGGGCAGTACTTC.

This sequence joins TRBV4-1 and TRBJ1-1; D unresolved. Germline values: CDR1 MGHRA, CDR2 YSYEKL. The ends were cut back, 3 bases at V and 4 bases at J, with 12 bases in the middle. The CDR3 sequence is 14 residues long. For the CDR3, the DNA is TGCGCCAGCAGCCACTCCCTGCGGGCCACTGAAGCTTTCTTT. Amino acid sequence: CASSHSLRATEAFF.

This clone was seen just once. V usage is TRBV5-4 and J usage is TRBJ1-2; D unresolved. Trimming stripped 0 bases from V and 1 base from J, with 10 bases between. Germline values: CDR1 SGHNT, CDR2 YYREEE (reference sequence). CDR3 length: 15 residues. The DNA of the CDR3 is TGTGCCAGCAGCTTGGACTCCCCGAGTAACTATGGCTACACCTTC. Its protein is CASSLDSPSNYGYTF.

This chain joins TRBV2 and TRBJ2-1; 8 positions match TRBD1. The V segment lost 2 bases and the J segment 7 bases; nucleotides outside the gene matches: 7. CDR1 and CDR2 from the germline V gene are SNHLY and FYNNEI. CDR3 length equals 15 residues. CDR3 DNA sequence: TGTGCCAGCAGTGAATCGCAGGGGGCTTCAAATGAGCAGTTCTTC. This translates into CASSESQGASNEQFF.